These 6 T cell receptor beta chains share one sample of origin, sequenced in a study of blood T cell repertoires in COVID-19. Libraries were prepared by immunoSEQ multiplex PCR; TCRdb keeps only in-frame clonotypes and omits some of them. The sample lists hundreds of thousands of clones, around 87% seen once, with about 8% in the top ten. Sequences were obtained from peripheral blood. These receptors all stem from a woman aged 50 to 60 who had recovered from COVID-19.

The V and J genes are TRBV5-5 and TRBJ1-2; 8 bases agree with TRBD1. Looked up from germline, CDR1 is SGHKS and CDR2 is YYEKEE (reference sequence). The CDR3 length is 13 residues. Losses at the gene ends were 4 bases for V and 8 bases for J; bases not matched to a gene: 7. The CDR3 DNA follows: TGTGCCAGCAGCGCGGGACAGGAGAGGGGCTACACCTTC. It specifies CASSAGQERGYTF.

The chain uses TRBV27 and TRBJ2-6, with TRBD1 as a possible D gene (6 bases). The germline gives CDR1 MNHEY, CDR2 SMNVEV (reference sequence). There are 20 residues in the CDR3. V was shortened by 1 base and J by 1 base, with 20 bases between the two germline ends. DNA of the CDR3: TGTGCCAGCAGTTTATATACCCCAGGGGCCGCCCGATCTGGGGCCAACGTCCTGACTTTC. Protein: CASSLYTPGAARSGANVLTF. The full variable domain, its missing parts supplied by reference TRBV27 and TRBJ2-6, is EAQVTQNPRYLITVTGKKLTVTCSQNMNHEYMSWYRQDPGLGLRQIYYSMNVEVTDKGDVPEGYKVSRKEKRNFPLILESPSPNQTSLYFCASSLYTPGAARSGANVLTFGAGSRLTVL.

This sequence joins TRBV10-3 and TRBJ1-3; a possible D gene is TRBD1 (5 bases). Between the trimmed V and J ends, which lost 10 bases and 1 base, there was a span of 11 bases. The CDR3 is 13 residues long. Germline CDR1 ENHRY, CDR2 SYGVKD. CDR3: CANSGVSGNTIYF. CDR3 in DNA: TGTGCCAACTCGGGGGTTTCTGGAAACACCATATATTTT.

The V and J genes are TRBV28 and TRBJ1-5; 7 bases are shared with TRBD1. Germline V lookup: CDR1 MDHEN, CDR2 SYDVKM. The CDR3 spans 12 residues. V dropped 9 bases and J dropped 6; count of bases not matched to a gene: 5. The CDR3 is CARGQGGQPQHF. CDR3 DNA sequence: TGTGCCAGGGGTCAGGGGGGTCAGCCCCAGCATTTT.

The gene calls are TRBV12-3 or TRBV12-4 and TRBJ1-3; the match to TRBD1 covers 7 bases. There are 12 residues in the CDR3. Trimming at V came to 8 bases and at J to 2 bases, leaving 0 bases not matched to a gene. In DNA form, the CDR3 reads TGTGCCAGCGACAGGGCTGGAAACACCATATATTTT. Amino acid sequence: CASDRAGNTIYF.

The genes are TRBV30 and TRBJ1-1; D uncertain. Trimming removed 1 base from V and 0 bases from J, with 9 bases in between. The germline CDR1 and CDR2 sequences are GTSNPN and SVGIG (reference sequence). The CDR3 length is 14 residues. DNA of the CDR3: TGTGCCTGGAGTGGAGGCCCCCTGAACACTGAAGCTTTCTTT. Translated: CAWSGGPLNTEAFF. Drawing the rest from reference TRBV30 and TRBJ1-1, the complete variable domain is SQTIHQWPATLVQPVGSPLSLECTVEGTSNPNLYWYRQAAGRGLQLLFYSVGIGQISSEVPQNLSASRPQDRQFILSSKKLLLSDSGFYLCAWSGGPLNTEAFFGQGTRLTVV.